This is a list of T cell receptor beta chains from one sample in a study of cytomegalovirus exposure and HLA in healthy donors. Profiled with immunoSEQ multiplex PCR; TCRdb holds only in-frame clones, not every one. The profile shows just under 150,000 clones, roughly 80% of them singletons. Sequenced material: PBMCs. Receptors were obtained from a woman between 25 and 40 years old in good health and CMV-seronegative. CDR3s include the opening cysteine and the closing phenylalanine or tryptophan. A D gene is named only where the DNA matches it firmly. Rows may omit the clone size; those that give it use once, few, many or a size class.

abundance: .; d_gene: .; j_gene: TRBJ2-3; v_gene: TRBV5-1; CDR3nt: TGCGCCAGCAGCTTGGGTCAGGGGAACACAGATACGCAGTATTTT; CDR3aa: CASSLGQGNTDTQYF
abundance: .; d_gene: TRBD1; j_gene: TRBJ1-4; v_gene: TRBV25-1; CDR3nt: TGTGCCAGCAGTGCCGACAGGGCAACTAATGAAAAACTGTTTTTT; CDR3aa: CASSADRATNEKLFF
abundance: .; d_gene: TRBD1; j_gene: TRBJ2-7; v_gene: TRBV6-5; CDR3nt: TGTGCCAGCAGCGGACAGGGGGCGGGGGAGCAGTACTTC; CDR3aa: CASSGQGAGEQYF
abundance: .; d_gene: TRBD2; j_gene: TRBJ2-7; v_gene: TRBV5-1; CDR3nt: TGCGCCAGCAGCCCGGGACTAGCGGGGTCCTACGAGCAGTACTTC; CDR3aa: CASSPGLAGSYEQYF
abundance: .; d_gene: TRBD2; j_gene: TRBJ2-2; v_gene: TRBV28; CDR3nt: TGTGCCAGCAGAGGGCGGGGGGTAGCGGGGGAGACCGGGGAGCTGTTTTTT; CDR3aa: CASRGRGVAGETGELFF
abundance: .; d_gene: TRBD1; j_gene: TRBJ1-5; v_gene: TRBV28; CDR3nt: TGTGCCAGCAGGCAGCTACAGGGGCGCAATCAGCCCCAGCATTTT; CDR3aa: CASRQLQGRNQPQHF
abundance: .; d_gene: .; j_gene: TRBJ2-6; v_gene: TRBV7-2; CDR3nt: TGTGCCAGCAGCTTAGACAGCTCTGGGGCCAACGTCCTGACTTTC; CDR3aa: CASSLDSSGANVLTF
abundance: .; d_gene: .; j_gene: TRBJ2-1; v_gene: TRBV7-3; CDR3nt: TGTGCCAGCAGCTTTCTAGGCTCCAATGAGCAGTTCTTC; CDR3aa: CASSFLGSNEQFF
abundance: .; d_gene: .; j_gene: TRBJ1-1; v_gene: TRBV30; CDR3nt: TGTGCCTGGAGTATGGTCGTGGCGCGGACTGAAGCTTTCTTT; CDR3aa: CAWSMVVARTEAFF
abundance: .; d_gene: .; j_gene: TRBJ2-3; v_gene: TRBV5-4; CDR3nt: TGTGCCAGCAGCTTTACTGGCACAGATACGCAGTATTTT; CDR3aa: CASSFTGTDTQYF
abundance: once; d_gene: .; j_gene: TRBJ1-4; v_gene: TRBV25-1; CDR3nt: TGTGCCAGCAGTGAATGGTTGGGAGATAATGAAAAACTGTTTTTT; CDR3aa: CASSEWLGDNEKLFF
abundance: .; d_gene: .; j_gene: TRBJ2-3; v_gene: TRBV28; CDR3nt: TGTGCCAGCAGTTCAATCAGGGGGAGGATAGATACGCAGTATTTT; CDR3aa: CASSSIRGRIDTQYF
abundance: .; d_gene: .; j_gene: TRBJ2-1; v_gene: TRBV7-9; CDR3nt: TGTGCCAGCAGCTTAGATCGCAATGAGCAGTTCTTC; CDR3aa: CASSLDRNEQFF
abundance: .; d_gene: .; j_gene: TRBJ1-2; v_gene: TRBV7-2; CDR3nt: TGTGCCAGCAACCAGGGGCGCAACTATGGCTACACCTTC; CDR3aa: CASNQGRNYGYTF
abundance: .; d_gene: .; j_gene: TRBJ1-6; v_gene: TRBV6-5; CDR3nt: TGTGCCAGCAGCCTCTTCGGACAGAATAATTCACCCCTCCACTTT; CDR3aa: CASSLFGQNNSPLHF
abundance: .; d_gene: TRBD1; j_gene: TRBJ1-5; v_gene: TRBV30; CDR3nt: TGTGCCTGGAGTCTAACAGGGGGCGGCAATCAGCCCCAGCATTTT; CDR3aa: CAWSLTGGGNQPQHF
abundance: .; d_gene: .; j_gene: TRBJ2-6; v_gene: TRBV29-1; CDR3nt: TGCAGCGCCGTGACGGGGTCTGGGGCCAACGTCCTGACTTTC; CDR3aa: CSAVTGSGANVLTF
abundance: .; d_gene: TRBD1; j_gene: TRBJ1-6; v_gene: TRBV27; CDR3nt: TGTGCCAGCAGACTCACCTCGACAGGGTTGAATTCACCCCTCCACTTT; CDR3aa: CASRLTSTGLNSPLHF
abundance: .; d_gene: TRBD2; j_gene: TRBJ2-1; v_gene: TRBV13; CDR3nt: TGTGCCAGCAGCTTAAATCGGCGCGGGGGGGAGCTCTTC; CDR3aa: CASSLNRRGGELF
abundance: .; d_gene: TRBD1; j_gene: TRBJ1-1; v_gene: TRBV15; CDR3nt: TGTGCCACCAGCAGAGACAGGGGGGACTGCGAAGCTTTCTTT; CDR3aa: CATSRDRGDCEAFF
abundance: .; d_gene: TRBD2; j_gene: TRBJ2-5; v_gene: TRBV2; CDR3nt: TGTGCCAGCAGTGGACTAGCGGGGGACCCAACCCAGTACTTC; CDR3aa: CASSGLAGDPTQYF
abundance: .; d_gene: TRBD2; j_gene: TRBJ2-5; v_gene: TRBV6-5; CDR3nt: TGTGCCAGCAGCCGACTAGCGGGGAATCCTAGAGAGCAGTACTTC; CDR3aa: CASSRLAGNPREQYF
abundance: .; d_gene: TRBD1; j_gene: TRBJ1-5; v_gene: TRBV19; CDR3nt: TGTGCCAGCGGGACAGAAAGAAATCAGCCCCAGCATTTT; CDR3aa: CASGTERNQPQHF
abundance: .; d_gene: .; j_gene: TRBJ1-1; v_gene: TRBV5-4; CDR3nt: TGTGCCAGCAGCTTCTGGACCGGGGGAGCTTTCTTT; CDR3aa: CASSFWTGGAFF
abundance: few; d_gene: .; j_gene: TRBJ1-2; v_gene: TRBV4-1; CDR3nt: TGCGCCAGCAGCCAAGTCCTGACAGCCAAGTATGGCTACACCTTC; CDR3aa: CASSQVLTAKYGYTF
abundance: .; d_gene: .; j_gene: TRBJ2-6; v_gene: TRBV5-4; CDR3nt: TGTGCCAGCAGTGGCGGGACTGAGGCCAACGTCCTGACTTTC; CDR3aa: CASSGGTEANVLTF
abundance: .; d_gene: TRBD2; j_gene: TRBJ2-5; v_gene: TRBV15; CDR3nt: TGTGCCACCAGCAGAGATCCGGGGGGGGAGACCCAGTACTTC; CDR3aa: CATSRDPGGETQYF
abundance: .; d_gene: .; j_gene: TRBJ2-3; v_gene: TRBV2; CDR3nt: TGTGCCAGCAGTATTCGGGAGTCAGATACGCAGTATTTT; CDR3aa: CASSIRESDTQYF
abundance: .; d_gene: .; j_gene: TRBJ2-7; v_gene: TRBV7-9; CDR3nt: TGTGCCAGCAACAGATACCTCGTACAGGGATCTACCTACGAGCAGTACTTC; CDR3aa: CASNRYLVQGSTYEQYF
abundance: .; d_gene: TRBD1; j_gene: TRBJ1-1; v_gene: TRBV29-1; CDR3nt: TGCAGCGTTGGGACAGGGCTGAACACTGAAGCTTTCTTT; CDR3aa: CSVGTGLNTEAFF
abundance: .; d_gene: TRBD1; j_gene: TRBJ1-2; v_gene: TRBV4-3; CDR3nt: TGCGCCAGCAGCCAACACGGGACAGCAAACTATGGCTACACCTTC; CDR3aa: CASSQHGTANYGYTF
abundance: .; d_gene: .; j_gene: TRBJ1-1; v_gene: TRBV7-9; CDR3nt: TGTGCCAGCAGCTTTACAGCGAACACTGAAGCTTTCTTT; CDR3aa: CASSFTANTEAFF
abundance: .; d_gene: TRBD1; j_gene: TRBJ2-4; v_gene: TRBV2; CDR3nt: TGTGCCAGCAGTGAAGACAGGGGCAAAAACATTCAGTACTTC; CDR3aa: CASSEDRGKNIQYF
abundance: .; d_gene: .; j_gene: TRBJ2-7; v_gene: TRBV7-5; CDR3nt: TGTGCCAGAAGCTTACAGCGGGGGGGCAAGTACGAGCAGTACTTC; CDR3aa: CARSLQRGGKYEQYF
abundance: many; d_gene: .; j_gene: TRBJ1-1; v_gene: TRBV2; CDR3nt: TGTGCCATTCAGGGGTCCACTGAAGCTTTCTTT; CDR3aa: CAIQGSTEAFF
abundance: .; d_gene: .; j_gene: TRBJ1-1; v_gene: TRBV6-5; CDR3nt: TGTGCCAGCAGTTACTCTCGGGTGACTGAAGCTTTCTTT; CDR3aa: CASSYSRVTEAFF
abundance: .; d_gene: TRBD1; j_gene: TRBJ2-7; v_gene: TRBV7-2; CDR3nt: TGTGCCAGCAGCCTCAACCCCTGGACAGGATACTACGAGCAGTACTTC; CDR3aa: CASSLNPWTGYYEQYF
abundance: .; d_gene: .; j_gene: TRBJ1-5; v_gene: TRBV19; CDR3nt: TGTGCCAGTAGTATATTGGAGGTCGGGGGCAATCAGCCCCAGCATTTT; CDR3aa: CASSILEVGGNQPQHF
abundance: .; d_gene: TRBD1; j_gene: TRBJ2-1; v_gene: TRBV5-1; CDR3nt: TGCGCCAGCAGCTTAGGGGGCAGCAATGAGCAGTTCTTC; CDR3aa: CASSLGGSNEQFF
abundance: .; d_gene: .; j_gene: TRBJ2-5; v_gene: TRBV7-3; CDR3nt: TGTGCCAGCAGCCCGACGGGCGCAGGAGGAGAGACCCAGTACTTC; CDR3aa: CASSPTGAGGETQYF
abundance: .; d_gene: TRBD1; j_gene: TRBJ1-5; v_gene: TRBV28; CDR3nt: TGTGCCAGCAGTTCAGGGGGCCTGAGGAATCAGCCCCAGCATTTT; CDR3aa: CASSSGGLRNQPQHF
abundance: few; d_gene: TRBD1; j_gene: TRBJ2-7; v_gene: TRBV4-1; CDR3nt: TGCGCCAGCAGCCACATATTGGACAGGACCGGGGAGCAGTACTTC; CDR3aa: CASSHILDRTGEQYF
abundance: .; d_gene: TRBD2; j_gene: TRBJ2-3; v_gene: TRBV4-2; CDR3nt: TGTGCCAGCAGCCAAGATACAAAAGGGCTAGCGGGAGGGCCTGTCACAGATACGCAGTATTTT; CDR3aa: CASSQDTKGLAGGPVTDTQYF
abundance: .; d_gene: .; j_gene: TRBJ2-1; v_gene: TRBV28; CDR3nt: TGTGCCAGCAGTTCCCCGTCGGGTCGTCTAAATGGTATTCACTCCTACAATGAGCAGTTCTTC; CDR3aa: CASSSPSGRLNGIHSYNEQFF
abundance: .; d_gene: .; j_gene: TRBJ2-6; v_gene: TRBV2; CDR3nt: TGTGCCAGCAGGGATTTGGGGGGGCCCTCTGGGGCCAACGTCCTGACTTTC; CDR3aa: CASRDLGGPSGANVLTF
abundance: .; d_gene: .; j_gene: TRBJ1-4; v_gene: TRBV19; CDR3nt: TGTGCCAGTAGTAGATCTACAGCTAATGAAAAACTGTTTTTT; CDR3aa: CASSRSTANEKLFF
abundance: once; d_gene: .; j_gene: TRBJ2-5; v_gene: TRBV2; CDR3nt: TGTGCCACCCATAGCGGCCTACAAGAGACCCAGTACTTC; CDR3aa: CATHSGLQETQYF
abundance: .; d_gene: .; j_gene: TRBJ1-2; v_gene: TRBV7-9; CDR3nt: TGTGCCAGCAGCGGAGACGGCTACACCTTC; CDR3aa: CASSGDGYTF
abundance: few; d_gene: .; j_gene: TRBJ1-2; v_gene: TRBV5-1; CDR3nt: TGCGCCAGCAGCGGGGTAGGCGAAACCTTCTATTCGGGAGGCTACACCTTC; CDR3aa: CASSGVGETFYSGGYTF
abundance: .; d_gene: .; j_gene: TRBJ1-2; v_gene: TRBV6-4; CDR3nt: TGTGCCAGCAGTGAGACAGGCGAGTATGGCTACACCTTC; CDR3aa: CASSETGEYGYTF
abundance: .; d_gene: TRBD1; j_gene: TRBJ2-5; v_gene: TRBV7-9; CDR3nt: TGTGCCAGCAGCATTGGGACAGTACAAGAGACCCAGTACTTC; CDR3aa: CASSIGTVQETQYF
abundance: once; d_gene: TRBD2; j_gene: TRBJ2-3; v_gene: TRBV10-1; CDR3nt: TGCGCCAGCAGTGAGTCGACGGCGGGAGGAACAGATACGCAGTATTTT; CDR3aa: CASSESTAGGTDTQYF
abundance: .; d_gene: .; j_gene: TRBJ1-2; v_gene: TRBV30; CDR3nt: TGTGCCTGGAGGACCGAACAGGGTAGGCCCACCTTC; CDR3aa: CAWRTEQGRPTF
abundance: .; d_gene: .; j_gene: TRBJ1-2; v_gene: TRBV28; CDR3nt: TGTGCCAGCAGTCGCCGACAGCTAGCTAACTATGGCTACACCTTC; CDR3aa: CASSRRQLANYGYTF